This TCR beta chain was identified during a study of cytomegalovirus exposure and HLA in healthy donors. This PCR relied on a set of 60 Vbeta primers and 13 Jbeta primers. Sequencing used immunoSEQ multiplex PCR; TCRdb keeps in-frame clones, though not all of them. The table lists around 170,000 clones, approximately 79% of them singletons. Whole-study results and caveats: A prior analysis recorded that most TCR beta V segments were productive about 87% or about 30% of the time. In the analysis, some V segments, TRBV6-2 and TRBV6-3 included, were excluded as indistinguishable.

Note on this clone: The antigen is undetermined.

The CDR3 has 13 amino acids. Germline values: CDR1 SGHTA, CDR2 FQGNSA. The V gene is TRBV7-2, the J gene TRBJ2-5, with D perhaps matching TRBD2 (5 bases). The better agreement between TRBJ2-7 and the DNA end casts doubt on the J call. This receptor was identified in a woman in her thirties or forties in good health and CMV-seronegative. Material for sequencing was PBMCs. Here the CDR3 DNA reads TGTGCCAGCAGCTTACTTGCGGGTTACGAGCAGTACTTC. This codes for CASSLLAGYEQYF.